A selection of T cell receptor beta chains follows, all from one sample in a study of cytomegalovirus exposure and HLA in healthy donors. Produced via immunoSEQ multiplex PCR; TCRdb's table is partial and in-frame only. The repertoire holds under 200,000 clones, with approximately 82% as singletons. The specimen was PBMCs. These receptors came from a man aged 40-49 years in good health and CMV-seropositive. The CDR3 runs from the conserved cysteine through the conserved F or W. D genes are given only for firm matches. Where a row states a size, it is once, few, many or the class of an expanded clone; other rows omit it.

j_call cdr3_length clone_size d_call v_call cdr3_aa cdr3_nt
TRBJ1-1 14 . . TRBV6-5 CASSTGLLNTEAFF TGTGCCAGCAGTACGGGACTCTTGAACACTGAAGCTTTCTTT
TRBJ2-5 14 . TRBD1 TRBV5-1 CASSLDRGPKTQYF TGCGCCAGCAGCTTGGACAGGGGGCCAAAGACCCAGTACTTC
TRBJ1-2 14 . TRBD1 TRBV7-9 CASSSGQGGYGYTF TGTGCCAGCAGCTCTGGACAGGGTGGCTATGGCTACACCTTC
TRBJ1-2 17 . TRBD1 TRBV9 CASSVGRGDRGKGGYTF TGTGCCAGCAGCGTAGGAAGAGGGGACAGGGGAAAAGGTGGCTACACCTTC
TRBJ2-3 14 once . TRBV2 CASGRERGTDTQYF TGTGCCAGCGGACGGGAGCGGGGCACAGATACGCAGTATTTT
TRBJ2-5 12 . . TRBV7-6 CASSLGEETQYF TGTGCCAGCAGCTTAGGAGAAGAGACCCAGTACTTC
TRBJ1-1 15 . . TRBV6-5 CASSYQEGLNTEAFF TGTGCCAGCAGTTACCAGGAGGGTTTAAACACTGAAGCTTTCTTT
TRBJ2-7 14 . TRBD2 TRBV2 CASSVVSGTYEQYF TGTGCCAGCAGTGTGGTTAGCGGGACTTACGAGCAGTACTTC
TRBJ1-1 14 . TRBD1 TRBV6-1 CASSERTGATEAFF TGTGCCAGCAGTGAACGGACAGGGGCCACTGAAGCTTTCTTT
TRBJ2-7 15 . TRBD1 TRBV19 CASSIRTGLGYEQYF TGTGCCAGTAGTATCCGGACAGGGTTAGGGTACGAGCAGTACTTC
TRBJ2-7 14 . TRBD2 TRBV7-3 CASSGPGLDREQYF TGTGCCAGCAGCGGTCCGGGACTAGACCGCGAGCAGTACTTC
TRBJ2-7 15 once . TRBV7-9 CASSSWGGAGYEQYF TGTGCCAGCAGCTCCTGGGGGGGGGCGGGCTACGAGCAGTACTTC
TRBJ1-3 14 . TRBD1 TRBV29-1 CSVEGQFSGNTIYF TGCAGCGTTGAGGGACAGTTCTCTGGAAACACCATATATTTT
TRBJ2-3 14 . . TRBV19 CASRRTSSTDTQYF TGTGCCAGCAGACGGACTTCTAGCACAGATACGCAGTATTTT
TRBJ2-7 12 . . TRBV5-1 CASSLGHYEQYF TGCGCCAGCAGCTTGGGACACTACGAGCAGTACTTC
TRBJ1-3 14 . . TRBV28 CASIGGGPGNTIYF TGTGCCAGCATAGGCGGGGGGCCTGGAAACACCATATATTTT
TRBJ2-5 16 . . TRBV7-9 CASSSQVLQGQETQYF TGTGCCAGCAGCTCACAGGTCCTGCAGGGACAAGAGACCCAGTACTTC
TRBJ2-5 16 once TRBD2 TRBV28 CASSPQTSSSWETQYF TGTGCCAGCAGTCCCCAGACTAGCAGCTCCTGGGAGACCCAGTACTTC
TRBJ1-1 15 . TRBD1 TRBV5-4 CASSFGQGANTEAFF TGTGCCAGCAGCTTTGGACAGGGGGCGAACACTGAAGCTTTCTTT
TRBJ2-2 15 . . TRBV28 CASSLRLDGTGELFF TGTGCCAGCAGTTTAAGGCTAGATGGCACCGGGGAGCTGTTTTTT
TRBJ1-6 15 once . TRBV5-1 CASSLGQTHESPLHF TGCGCCAGCAGCTTGGGACAGACCCACGAATCACCCCTCCACTTT
TRBJ2-3 17 . TRBD2 TRBV27 CASSLESLSGRTDTQYF TGTGCCAGCAGTTTAGAATCCCTTAGCGGGAGGACAGATACGCAGTATTTT
TRBJ2-3 15 . . TRBV7-3 CASSLQGGTGDTQYF TGTGCCAGCAGCTTGCAGGGTGGAACGGGAGATACGCAGTATTTT
TRBJ1-5 13 . . TRBV5-8 CASSLGAREPQHF TGTGCCAGCAGCTTGGGGGCTCGAGAGCCCCAGCATTTT
TRBJ2-7 14 . TRBD1 TRBV29-1 CSVKTGGLVYEQYF TGCAGCGTTAAAACAGGGGGCCTAGTCTACGAGCAGTACTTC
TRBJ2-3 16 . TRBD1 TRBV7-2 CASSSRDSSSTDTQYF TGTGCCAGCAGCTCCCGGGACAGCTCTAGCACAGATACGCAGTATTTT
TRBJ1-1 15 . . TRBV7-3 CASSHIRTGKLEAFF TGTGCCAGCAGCCACATAAGGACTGGGAAACTTGAAGCTTTCTTT
TRBJ1-1 14 once . TRBV6-5 CASSYSSSNTEAFF TGTGCCAGCAGTTACTCGAGCTCGAACACTGAAGCTTTCTTT
TRBJ1-1 14 . TRBD1 TRBV5-1 CASSRDRTDTEAFF TGCGCCAGCAGTCGGGACAGGACAGACACTGAAGCTTTCTTT
TRBJ1-5 13 . TRBD1 TRBV19 CASSTDRGEPQHF TGTGCCAGTAGTACAGACAGGGGTGAGCCCCAGCATTTT
TRBJ1-1 14 . TRBD1 TRBV7-8 CASSSRQGSTEAFF TGTGCCAGCAGCTCGAGACAGGGCTCCACTGAAGCTTTCTTT
TRBJ1-2 18 . . TRBV4-1 CASSPELAARGGSYGYTF TGCGCCAGCAGCCCAGAATTGGCCGCGAGAGGCGGTTCCTATGGCTACACCTTC
TRBJ2-3 15 . TRBD1 TRBV5-1 CASSAGRGTTDTQYF TGCGCCAGCAGCGCCGGCAGGGGGACGACAGATACGCAGTATTTT
TRBJ2-1 19 . TRBD2 TRBV6-7 CASPPWEREGGVPYNEQFF TGTGCCAGCCCTCCTTGGGAGCGGGAGGGGGGCGTACCCTACAATGAGCAGTTCTTC
TRBJ2-3 16 once TRBD2 TRBV7-9 CASRPSGSWNTDTQYF TGTGCCAGCAGGCCGAGCGGGAGTTGGAACACAGATACGCAGTATTTT
TRBJ1-1 15 . . TRBV2 CASSGTVVLNTEAFF TGTGCCAGCAGTGGGACAGTAGTTTTGAACACTGAAGCTTTCTTT
TRBJ2-7 12 . . TRBV5-1 CASSSVGSEQYF TGCGCCAGCAGCTCTGTGGGGAGCGAGCAGTACTTC
TRBJ2-3 14 . . TRBV28 CASSRLESTDTQYF TGTGCCAGCAGTCGACTAGAAAGCACAGATACGCAGTATTTT
TRBJ1-1 14 . TRBD1 TRBV19 CASSPGQFNTEAFF TGTGCCAGTAGTCCGGGACAGTTTAACACTGAAGCTTTCTTT
TRBJ1-1 13 . . TRBV18 CASSQDRFTEAFF TGTGCCAGCTCACAGGACAGATTTACTGAAGCTTTCTTT
TRBJ1-1 12 once . TRBV30 CAWIWGGTEAFF TGTGCCTGGATTTGGGGAGGGACTGAAGCTTTCTTT
TRBJ2-7 15 . . TRBV6-5 CASSYFKSPPGEQYF TGTGCCAGCAGTTACTTCAAATCGCCCCCGGGAGAGCAGTACTTC
TRBJ2-1 14 few TRBD2 TRBV7-9 CASSRTSVYNEQFF TGTGCCAGCAGCCGGACTAGCGTCTACAATGAGCAGTTCTTC
TRBJ2-1 13 . TRBD2 TRBV10-3 CATGREVSNEQFF TGTGCCACCGGGCGGGAGGTTTCCAATGAGCAGTTCTTC
TRBJ1-3 16 . . TRBV4-2 CASSRGVAGAGNTIYF TGTGCCAGCAGCCGAGGAGTGGCAGGGGCTGGAAACACCATATATTTT
TRBJ2-7 15 few TRBD1 TRBV19 CASRHRGQGTYEQYF TGTGCCAGTAGGCATCGAGGACAGGGGACCTACGAGCAGTACTTC
TRBJ1-2 14 . TRBD1 TRBV18 CASSPKTGNYGYTF TGTGCCAGCTCACCTAAGACAGGGAACTATGGCTACACCTTC
TRBJ1-2 14 once TRBD1 TRBV7-8 CASSPGGQGFGYTF TGTGCCAGCAGCCCGGGGGGACAGGGGTTTGGCTACACCTTC
TRBJ2-3 17 . TRBD2 TRBV7-3 CASSQGTSGLGTDTQYF TGTGCCAGCAGCCAGGGAACTAGCGGCCTGGGCACAGATACGCAGTATTTT
TRBJ1-2 15 . TRBD1 TRBV6-5 CASSSPGRGRNGYTF TGTGCCAGCAGCTCTCCGGGTAGGGGGCGGAACGGCTACACCTTC
TRBJ2-7 17 . TRBD2 TRBV29-1 CSVYRGTMGGSGYEQYF TGCAGCGTTTATCGAGGCACTATGGGCGGGAGTGGGTACGAGCAGTACTTC
TRBJ2-1 16 . . TRBV11-2 CASSLNGQNSYNEQFF TGTGCCAGCAGCTTAAATGGGCAGAACTCCTACAATGAGCAGTTCTTC
TRBJ1-1 12 . . TRBV19 CASSIRETEAFF TGTGCCAGTAGTATCCGGGAGACTGAAGCTTTCTTT
TRBJ2-7 12 once TRBD1 TRBV29-1 CTSRAGGDEQYF TGCACCTCCCGGGCAGGGGGCGACGAGCAGTACTTC
TRBJ1-1 15 . TRBD1 TRBV9 CASSVEGARGTEAFF TGTGCCAGCAGCGTAGAGGGGGCGCGGGGCACTGAAGCTTTCTTT
TRBJ2-1 13 . . TRBV11-1 CASSLQLNNEQFF TGTGCCAGCAGCTTGCAACTTAACAATGAGCAGTTCTTC
TRBJ2-1 15 . . TRBV7-3 CASSLAPGAHNEQFF TGTGCCAGCAGCTTGGCTCCAGGGGCCCACAATGAGCAGTTCTTC
TRBJ2-1 14 once . TRBV4-1 CASSHHDSGGKQFF TGCGCCAGCAGCCACCACGATTCTGGAGGGAAGCAGTTCTTC
TRBJ2-1 18 . TRBD2 TRBV4-2 CASSQESIRAGVYNEQFF TGTGCCAGCAGCCAAGAGAGTATTAGAGCGGGAGTTTATAATGAGCAGTTCTTC